The 17 T cell receptor beta chains below all came from one sample that was sequenced in a study of blood T cell repertoires in COVID-19. Using immunoSEQ multiplex PCR, the repertoire was profiled, and TCRdb retains in-frame clones only, with some absent. The top ten clones hold less than 14% of a sample with 200,000 to 250,000 clones, 87% of them seen once. The specimen was PBMCs or T cells enriched from blood (not recorded which). Source of these receptors: a man under 40 who had recovered from COVID-19.

Here the CDR3 reads CASQGSGANVLTF. The DNA of the CDR3 is TGTGCCAGCCAGGGCTCTGGGGCCAACGTCCTGACTTTC. This rearrangement joins TRBV9 to TRBJ2-6, with D maybe TRBD1 (5 bases). The V end was cut by 7 bases, the J end by 0 bases, with 5 bases between. Germline CDR1 is SGDLS and CDR2 is YYNGEE. This CDR3 region has 13 residues.

The chain carries TRBV9 and TRBJ2-2, with 9 positions matching TRBD1. The germline CDR1 and CDR2 sequences are SGDLS and YYNGEE. The ends lost 3 bases at V and 6 bases at J; junction bases unmatched: 6. The CDR3 has 15 residues. The CDR3 nucleotides are TGTGCCAGCAGCGCTGGACAGGGGATACCCGGGGAGCTGTTTTTT. Amino acids: CASSAGQGIPGELFF.

The rearrangement uses TRBV18 and TRBJ1-4; D call uncertain. Germline V CDR1 and CDR2: KGHSH, LQKENI. Trimming pared 2 bases from V and 7 bases from J, leaving 14 bases between. This CDR3 contains 15 residues. CDR3 sequence (DNA): TGTGCCAGCTCACCAGATAGGGAGCGTTTTGAAAAACTGTTTTTT. It specifies CASSPDRERFEKLFF. Drawing the rest from reference TRBV18 and TRBJ1-4, the complete variable domain is NAGVMQNPRHLVRRRGQEARLRCSPMKGHSHVYWYRQLPEEGLKFMVYLQKENIIDESGMPKERFSAEFPKEGPSILRIQQVVRGDSAAYFCASSPDRERFEKLFFGSGTQLSVL.

This clone was seen ten or more times. The J gene is TRBJ1-3, the V gene TRBV18; D is unresolved. V lost 2 bases, J lost 7 bases, and 12 bases lay in between. The CDR3 runs 14 residues. Germline V CDR1 and CDR2: KGHSH, LQKENI. The CDR3 sequence is CASSPVTGENTIYF. The CDR3 DNA reads as TGTGCCAGCTCACCAGTGACGGGAGAGAACACCATATATTTT. Full variable domain (missing parts from reference TRBV18 and TRBJ1-3): NAGVMQNPRHLVRRRGQEARLRCSPMKGHSHVYWYRQLPEEGLKFMVYLQKENIIDESGMPKERFSAEFPKEGPSILRIQQVVRGDSAAYFCASSPVTGENTIYFGEGSWLTVV.

This clone is a singleton in its sample. V gene TRBV4-2 combines with J gene TRBJ2-1; the D gene is possibly TRBD1 (6 bases). The CDR3 spans 11 residues. V lost 4 bases, J lost 10 bases, and 8 bases lay in between. Looked up from germline, CDR1 is LGHNA and CDR2 is YNFKEQ. CDR3 sequence reads: CASSPDREQFF. The CDR3 DNA is TGTGCCAGCAGCCCTGACAGGGAGCAGTTCTTC.

The V call is TRBV12-5, the J call TRBJ1-5, with D uncertain. The CDR3 has 15 residues. With 9 bases removed from V and 2 bases from J, the gap between germline ends came to 17 bases. CDR1 is LGHNT, CDR2 FRNRAP, per germline. The CDR3 loop reads CARTGARGGNQPQHF. For the CDR3, the DNA is TGTGCTAGAACTGGCGCCCGGGGAGGCAATCAGCCCCAGCATTTT.

To note about this clone: This specimen includes other DNA sequences encoding the same CDR3. The V call is TRBV27, the J call TRBJ1-4; D remains ambiguous. CDR3 length: 14 amino acids. V was clipped by 3 bases and J by 0 bases, with 5 bases between them. CDR1 and CDR2 (germline): MNHEY, SMNVEV (reference sequence). In DNA, the CDR3 is TGTGCCAGCAGTTTTAGTTCAACTAATGAAAAACTGTTTTTT. Amino acids: CASSFSSTNEKLFF.

V usage is TRBV15 and J usage is TRBJ2-7; unclear D gene. Trimming removed 0 bases at V and 7 bases at J, with 19 bases between. This CDR3 is 16 amino acids long. The germline CDR1 and CDR2 sequences are LNHNV and YYDKDF (reference sequence). The CDR3 region has the DNA TGTGCCACCAGCAGAGATTACGACTCCCTCTCAACGGAGCAGTACTTC. Protein product: CATSRDYDSLSTEQYF.

The V call is TRBV11-2, the J call TRBJ1-1, with TRBD1 identical over 8 bases. Germline V gene lookup returns CDR1 SGHAT and CDR2 FQNNGV. The CDR3 extends over 15 amino acids. V shed 5 bases and J 5 bases; nucleotides not matched to a gene: 10. For the CDR3, the DNA is TGTGCCAGCAGCATCACAGGGGGTCGGGATACTGAAGCTTTCTTT. Protein sequence: CASSITGGRDTEAFF.

The chain combines TRBV7-9 with TRBJ1-1; D gene uncertain. The CDR3 loop spans 12 amino acids. V lost 7 bases and J 6 bases, leaving 12 bases between the germline ends. Germline V gene lookup returns CDR1 SEHNR and CDR2 FQNEAQ (reference sequence). The CDR3 nucleotides are TGTGCCAGCATCGATCACGGGGCTGAAGCTTTCTTT. Amino acid sequence: CASIDHGAEAFF.

The rearrangement uses TRBV28 and TRBJ1-5; D is possibly TRBD1 (6 bases). Germline lookup yields CDR1 MDHEN and CDR2 SYDVKM. The CDR3 totals 16 residues. With 7 bases removed from V and 6 bases from J, the gap between germline ends came to 22 bases. CDR3 sequence reads: CASTLRTARGGQPQHF. In DNA, the CDR3 is TGTGCCAGCACCCTCAGGACTGCAAGGGGGGGTCAGCCCCAGCATTTT.

The gene calls are TRBV19 and TRBJ1-5, with 7 bases lining up with TRBD1. V lost 3 bases and J lost 6; bases outside the gene matches: 8. In germline, CDR1 is LNHDA, CDR2 SQIVND (reference sequence). The CDR3 covers 15 residues. For the CDR3, the DNA is TGTGCCAGTAGTATTAACGGGCAGGGGGGTCAGCCCCAGCATTTT. The encoded protein is CASSINGQGGQPQHF. Full variable domain (rest looked up from reference TRBV19 and TRBJ1-5): DGGITQSPKYLFRKEGQNVTLSCEQNLNHDAMYWYRQDPGQGLRLIYYSQIVNDFQKGDIAEGYSVSREKKESFPLTVTSAQKNPTAFYLCASSINGQGGQPQHFGDGTRLSIL.

This CDR3 reads CASSDGGNTEAFF. Written as DNA, the CDR3 is TGTGCCAGCAGTGACGGGGGGAACACTGAAGCTTTCTTT. V and J are TRBV25-1 and TRBJ1-1; perhaps TRBD1 as D (5 bases). CDR1 is MGHDK and CDR2 is SYGVNS in the germline V gene. V lost 3 bases and J 1 base, leaving 6 bases between the germline ends. This CDR3 contains 13 residues.

Note on this clone: At one end the junction does not follow the germline gene, possibly because of a read error. This chain connects TRBV7-8 to TRBJ2-1; 10 nucleotides match TRBD1. This CDR3 is 17 amino acids long. Germline CDR1 reads SGHVS; CDR2 reads FQNEAQ. For the CDR3, the DNA is TGTGCCAGCAGCTCGGGCATCAGACAGGGGGCTTCCAATAAGCAGTTCTTC. Its protein product is CASSSGIRQGASNKQFF.

Turning to this clone: Other DNA variants within this sample encode the same CDR3. The J gene is TRBJ2-5, the V gene TRBV9; 7 nucleotides agree with TRBD2. The CDR3 consists of 15 residues. V lost 0 bases and J lost 2; bases outside the gene matches: 4. CDR1 SGDLS and CDR2 YYNGEE come from the germline V gene. CDR3 sequence reads: CASSVAGGRQETQYF. For the CDR3, the DNA is TGTGCCAGCAGCGTAGCGGGAGGTCGGCAAGAGACCCAGTACTTC.

V usage is TRBV6-4 and J usage is TRBJ1-6, with TRBD1 as a possible D gene (6 bases). This CDR3 contains 14 residues. Germline V lookup: CDR1 MRHNA, CDR2 SNTAGT. Trimming removed 7 bases from V and 9 bases from J, with 16 bases in between. CDR3 nucleotides: TGTGCCAGCATTACAGGGCCGACCCCTTCACCCCTCCACTTT. This encodes CASITGPTPSPLHF.

The chain uses TRBV7-2 and TRBJ1-2, with 10 bases matching TRBD1. The CDR3 length is 15 residues. J lost 5 bases, V lost 5 bases, and 8 bases had no gene match. Germline V gene data show CDR1 as SGHTA and CDR2 as FQGNSA. The CDR3 coding sequence is TGTGCCAGCAGCATCGGACAGGGGGGTTGGTATGGCTACACCTTC. Amino acid sequence: CASSIGQGGWYGYTF.